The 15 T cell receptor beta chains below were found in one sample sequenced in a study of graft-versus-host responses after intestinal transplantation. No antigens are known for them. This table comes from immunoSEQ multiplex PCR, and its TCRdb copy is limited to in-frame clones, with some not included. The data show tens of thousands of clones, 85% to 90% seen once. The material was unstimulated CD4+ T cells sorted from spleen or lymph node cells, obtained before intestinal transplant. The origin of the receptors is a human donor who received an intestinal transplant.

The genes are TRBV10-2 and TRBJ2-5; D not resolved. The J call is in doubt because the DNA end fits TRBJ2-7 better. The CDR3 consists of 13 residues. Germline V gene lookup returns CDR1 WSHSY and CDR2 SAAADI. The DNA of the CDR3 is TGCGCCAGCAGCAGACTGACCTCCTACGAGCAGTACTTC. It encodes CASSRLTSYEQYF.

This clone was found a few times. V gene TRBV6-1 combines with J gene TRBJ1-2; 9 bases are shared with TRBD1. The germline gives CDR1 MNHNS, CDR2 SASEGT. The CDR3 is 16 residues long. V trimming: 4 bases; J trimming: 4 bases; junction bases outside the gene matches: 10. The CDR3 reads CASSGIVGTGLYGYTF. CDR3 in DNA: TGTGCCAGCAGTGGCATAGTTGGGACAGGGCTCTATGGCTACACCTTC.

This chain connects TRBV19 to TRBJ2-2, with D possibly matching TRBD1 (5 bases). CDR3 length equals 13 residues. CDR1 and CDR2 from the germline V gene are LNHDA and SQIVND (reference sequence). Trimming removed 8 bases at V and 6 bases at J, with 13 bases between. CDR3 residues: CASLGREAGELFF. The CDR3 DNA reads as TGTGCCAGTCTTGGCAGGGAAGCCGGGGAGCTGTTTTTT.

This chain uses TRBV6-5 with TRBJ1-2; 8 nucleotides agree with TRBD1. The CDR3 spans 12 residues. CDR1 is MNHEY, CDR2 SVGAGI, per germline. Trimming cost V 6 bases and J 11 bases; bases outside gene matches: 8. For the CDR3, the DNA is TGTGCCAGCAGGACAAGGACAGGGTATTACACCTTC. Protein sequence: CASRTRTGYYTF.

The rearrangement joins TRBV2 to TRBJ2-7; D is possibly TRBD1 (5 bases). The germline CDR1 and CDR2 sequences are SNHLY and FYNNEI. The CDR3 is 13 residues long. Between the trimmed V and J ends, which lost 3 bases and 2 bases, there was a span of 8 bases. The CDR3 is CASSEQGTYEQYF. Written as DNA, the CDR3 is TGTGCCAGCAGTGAGCAGGGAACCTACGAGCAGTACTTC.

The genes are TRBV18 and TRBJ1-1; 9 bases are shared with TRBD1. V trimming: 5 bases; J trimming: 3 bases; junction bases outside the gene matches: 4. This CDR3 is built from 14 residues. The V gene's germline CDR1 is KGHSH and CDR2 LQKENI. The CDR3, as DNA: TGTGCCAGCTCAGCCGGGACAGGGCACACTGAAGCTTTCTTT. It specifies CASSAGTGHTEAFF.

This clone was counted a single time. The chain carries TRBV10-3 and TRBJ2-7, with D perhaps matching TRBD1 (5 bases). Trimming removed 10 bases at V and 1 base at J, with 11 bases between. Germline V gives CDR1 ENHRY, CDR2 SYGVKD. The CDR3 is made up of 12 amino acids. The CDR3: CASGRDSYEQYF. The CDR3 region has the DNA TGTGCCAGCGGCAGGGATTCCTACGAGCAGTACTTC.

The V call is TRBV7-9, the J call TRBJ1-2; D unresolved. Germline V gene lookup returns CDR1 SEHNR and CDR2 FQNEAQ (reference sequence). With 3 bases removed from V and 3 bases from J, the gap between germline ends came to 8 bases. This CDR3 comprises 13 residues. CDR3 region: CASSFTPDYGYTF. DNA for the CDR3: TGTGCCAGCAGCTTTACTCCGGACTATGGCTACACCTTC.

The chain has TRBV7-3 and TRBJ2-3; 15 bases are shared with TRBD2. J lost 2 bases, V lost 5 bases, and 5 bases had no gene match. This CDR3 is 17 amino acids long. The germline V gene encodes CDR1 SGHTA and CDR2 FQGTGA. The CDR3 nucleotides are TGTGCCAGCAGCCCGGGACTAGCGGGGGGAACCACAGATACGCAGTATTTT. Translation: CASSPGLAGGTTDTQYF.

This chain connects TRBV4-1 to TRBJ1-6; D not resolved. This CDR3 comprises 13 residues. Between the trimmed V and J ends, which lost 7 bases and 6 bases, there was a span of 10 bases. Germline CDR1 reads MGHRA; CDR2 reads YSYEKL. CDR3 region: CASKPGLNSPLHF. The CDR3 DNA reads TGCGCCAGCAAGCCAGGCCTTAATTCACCCCTCCACTTT.

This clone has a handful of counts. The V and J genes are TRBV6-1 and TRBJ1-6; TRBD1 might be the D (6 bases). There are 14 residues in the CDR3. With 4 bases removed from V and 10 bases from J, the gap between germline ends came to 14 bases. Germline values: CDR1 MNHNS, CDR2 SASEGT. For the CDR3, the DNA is TGTGCCAGCAGTGCGACAGGCTCGGGGTCACCCCTCCACTTT. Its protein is CASSATGSGSPLHF.

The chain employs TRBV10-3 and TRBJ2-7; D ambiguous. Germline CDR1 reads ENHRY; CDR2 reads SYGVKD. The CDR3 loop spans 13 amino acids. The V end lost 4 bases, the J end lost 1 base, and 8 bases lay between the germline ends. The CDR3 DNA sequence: TGTGCCATCAGTGGAGTCAGGTCCTACGAGCAGTACTTC. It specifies CAISGVRSYEQYF.

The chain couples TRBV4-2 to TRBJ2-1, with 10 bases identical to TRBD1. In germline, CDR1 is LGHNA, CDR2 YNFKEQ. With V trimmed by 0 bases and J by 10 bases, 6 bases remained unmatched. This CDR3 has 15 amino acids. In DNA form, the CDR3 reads TGTGCCAGCAGCCAAGAGGACAGGGGGGTTGGCGAGCAGTTCTTC. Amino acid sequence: CASSQEDRGVGEQFF.

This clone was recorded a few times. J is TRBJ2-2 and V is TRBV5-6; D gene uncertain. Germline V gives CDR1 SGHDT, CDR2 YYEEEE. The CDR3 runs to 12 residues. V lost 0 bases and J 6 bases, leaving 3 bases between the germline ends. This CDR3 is CASSLAPGELFF. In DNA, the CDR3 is TGTGCCAGCAGCTTGGCTCCCGGGGAGCTGTTTTTT.

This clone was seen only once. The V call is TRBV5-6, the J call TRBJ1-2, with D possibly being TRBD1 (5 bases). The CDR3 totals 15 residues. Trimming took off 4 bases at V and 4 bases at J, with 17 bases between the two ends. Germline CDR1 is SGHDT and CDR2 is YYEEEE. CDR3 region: CASSPVGGEVYGYTF. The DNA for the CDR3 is TGTGCCAGCAGCCCGGTGGGGGGAGAAGTCTATGGCTACACCTTC.